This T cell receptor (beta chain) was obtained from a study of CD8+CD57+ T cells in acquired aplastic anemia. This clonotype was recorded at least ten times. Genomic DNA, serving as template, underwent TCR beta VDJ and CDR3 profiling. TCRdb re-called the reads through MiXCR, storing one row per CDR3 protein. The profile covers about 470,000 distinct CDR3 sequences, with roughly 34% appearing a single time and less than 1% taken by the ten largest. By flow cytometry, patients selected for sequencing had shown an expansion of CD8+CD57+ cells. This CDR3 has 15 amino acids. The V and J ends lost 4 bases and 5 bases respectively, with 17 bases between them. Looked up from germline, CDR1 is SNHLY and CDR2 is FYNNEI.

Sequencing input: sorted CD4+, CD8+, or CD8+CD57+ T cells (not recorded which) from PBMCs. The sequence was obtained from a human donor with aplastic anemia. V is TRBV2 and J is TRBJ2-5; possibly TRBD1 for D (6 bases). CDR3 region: CASSAMQGSWETQYF. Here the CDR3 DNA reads TGTGCCAGCAGTGCTATGCAGGGGTCCTGGGAGACCCAGTACTTC. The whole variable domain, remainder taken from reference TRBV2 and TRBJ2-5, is EPEVTQTPSHQVTQMGQEVILRCVPISNHLYFYWYRQILGQKVEFLVSFYNNEISEKSEIFDDQFSVERPDGSNFTLKIRSTKLEDSAMYFCASSAMQGSWETQYFGPGTRLLVL.